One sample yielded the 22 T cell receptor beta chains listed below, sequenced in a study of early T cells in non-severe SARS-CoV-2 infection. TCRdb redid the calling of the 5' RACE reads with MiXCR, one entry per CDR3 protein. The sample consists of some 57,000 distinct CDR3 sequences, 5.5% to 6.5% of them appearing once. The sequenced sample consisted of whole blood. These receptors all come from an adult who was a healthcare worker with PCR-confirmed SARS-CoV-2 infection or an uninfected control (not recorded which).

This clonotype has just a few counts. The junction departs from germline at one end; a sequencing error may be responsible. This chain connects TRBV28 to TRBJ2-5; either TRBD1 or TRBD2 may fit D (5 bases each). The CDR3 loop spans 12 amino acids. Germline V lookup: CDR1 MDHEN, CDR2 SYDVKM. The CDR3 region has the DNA TGCGGGACGGCGAGCACGCAAGAGACCCAGTACTTC. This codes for CGTASTQETQYF.

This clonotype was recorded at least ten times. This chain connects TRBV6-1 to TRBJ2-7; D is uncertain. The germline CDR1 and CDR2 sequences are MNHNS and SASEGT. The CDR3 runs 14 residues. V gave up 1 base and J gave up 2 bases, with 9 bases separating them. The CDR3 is CASSEGANPYEQYF. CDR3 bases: TGTGCCAGCAGTGAAGGAGCCAACCCCTACGAGCAGTACTTC.

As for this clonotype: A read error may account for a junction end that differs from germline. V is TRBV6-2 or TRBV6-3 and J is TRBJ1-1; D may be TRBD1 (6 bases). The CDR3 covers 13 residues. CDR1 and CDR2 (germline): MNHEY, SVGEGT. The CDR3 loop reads CVSKPSGTFEAFF. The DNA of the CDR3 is TGTGTCAGCAAGCCTTCCGGGACATTTGAAGCTTTCTTT.

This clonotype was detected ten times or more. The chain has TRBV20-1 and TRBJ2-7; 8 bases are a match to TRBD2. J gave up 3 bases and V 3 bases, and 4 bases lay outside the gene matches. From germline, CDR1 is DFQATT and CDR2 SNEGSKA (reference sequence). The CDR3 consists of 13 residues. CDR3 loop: CSARGLGGYEQYF. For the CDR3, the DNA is TGCAGTGCTAGGGGACTAGGAGGCTACGAGCAGTACTTC.

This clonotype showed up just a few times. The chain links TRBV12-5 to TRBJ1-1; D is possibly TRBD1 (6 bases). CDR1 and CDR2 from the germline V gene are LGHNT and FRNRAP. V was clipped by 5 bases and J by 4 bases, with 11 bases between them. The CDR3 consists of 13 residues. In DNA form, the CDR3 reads TGTGCTAGTGGTCCCCGGGGGCCCACTGAAGCTTTCTTT. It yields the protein CASGPRGPTEAFF.

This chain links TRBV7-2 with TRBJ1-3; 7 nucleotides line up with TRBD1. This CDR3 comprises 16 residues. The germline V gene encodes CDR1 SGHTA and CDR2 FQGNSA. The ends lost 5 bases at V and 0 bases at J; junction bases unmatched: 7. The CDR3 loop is CASSAQGPSSGNTIYF. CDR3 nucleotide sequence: TGTGCCAGCAGCGCACAGGGGCCCAGCTCTGGAAACACCATATATTTT.

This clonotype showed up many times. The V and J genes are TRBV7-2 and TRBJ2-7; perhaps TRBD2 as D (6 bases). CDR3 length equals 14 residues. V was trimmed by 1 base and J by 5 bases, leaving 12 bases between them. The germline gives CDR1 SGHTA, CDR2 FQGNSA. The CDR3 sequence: CASSLVGGVNEQYF. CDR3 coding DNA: TGTGCCAGCAGCTTAGTTGGCGGGGTCAACGAGCAGTACTTC.

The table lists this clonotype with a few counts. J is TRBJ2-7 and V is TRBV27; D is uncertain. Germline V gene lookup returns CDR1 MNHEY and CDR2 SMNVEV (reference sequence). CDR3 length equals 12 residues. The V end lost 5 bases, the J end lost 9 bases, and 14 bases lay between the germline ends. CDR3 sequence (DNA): TGTGCCAGCAGTACAAACGGTTGGGGGCAGTACTTC. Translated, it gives CASSTNGWGQYF.

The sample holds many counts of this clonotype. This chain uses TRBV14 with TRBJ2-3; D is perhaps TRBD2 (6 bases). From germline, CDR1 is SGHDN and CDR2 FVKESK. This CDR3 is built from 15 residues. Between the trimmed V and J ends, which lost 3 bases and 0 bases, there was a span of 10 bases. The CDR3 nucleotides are TGTGCCAGCAGCCACAGCGGAGGGAGCACAGATACGCAGTATTTT. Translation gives CASSHSGGSTDTQYF.

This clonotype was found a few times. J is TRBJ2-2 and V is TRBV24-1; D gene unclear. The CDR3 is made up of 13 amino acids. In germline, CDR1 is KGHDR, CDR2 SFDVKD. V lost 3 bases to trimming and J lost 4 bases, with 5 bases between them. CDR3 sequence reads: CATSDPITGELFF. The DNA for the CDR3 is TGTGCCACCAGTGATCCAATCACCGGGGAGCTGTTTTTT.

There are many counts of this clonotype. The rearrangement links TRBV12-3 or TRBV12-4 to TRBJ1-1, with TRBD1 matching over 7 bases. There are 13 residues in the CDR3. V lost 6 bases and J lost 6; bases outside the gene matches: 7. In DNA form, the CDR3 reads TGTGCCAGCAGCCGACAGGGTAATGCTGAAGCTTTCTTT. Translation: CASSRQGNAEAFF.

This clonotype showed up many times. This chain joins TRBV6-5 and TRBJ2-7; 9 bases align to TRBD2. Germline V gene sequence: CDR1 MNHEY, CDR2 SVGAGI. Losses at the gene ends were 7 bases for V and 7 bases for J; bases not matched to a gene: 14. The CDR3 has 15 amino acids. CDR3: CASTETSGVSGEQYF. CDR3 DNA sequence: TGTGCCAGCACCGAGACTAGCGGTGTGTCGGGGGAGCAGTACTTC.

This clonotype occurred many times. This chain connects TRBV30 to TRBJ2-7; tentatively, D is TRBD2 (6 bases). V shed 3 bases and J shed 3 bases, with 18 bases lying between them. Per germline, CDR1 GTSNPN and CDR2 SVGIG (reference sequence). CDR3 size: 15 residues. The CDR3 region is CAWRAGPSGVYEQYF. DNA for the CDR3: TGTGCCTGGAGAGCCGGGCCCTCGGGGGTCTACGAGCAGTACTTC.

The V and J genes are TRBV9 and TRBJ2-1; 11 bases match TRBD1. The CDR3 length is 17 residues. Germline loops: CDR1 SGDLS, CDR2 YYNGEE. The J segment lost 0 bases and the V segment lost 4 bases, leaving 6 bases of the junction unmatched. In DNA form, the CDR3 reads TGTGCCAGCAGCCCAACCGGGACAGGGGGCTCCTACAATGAGCAGTTCTTC. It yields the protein CASSPTGTGGSYNEQFF.

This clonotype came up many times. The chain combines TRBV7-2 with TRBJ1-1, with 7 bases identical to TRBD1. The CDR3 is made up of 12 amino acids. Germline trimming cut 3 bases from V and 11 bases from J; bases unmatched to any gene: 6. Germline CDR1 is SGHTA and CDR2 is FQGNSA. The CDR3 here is CASSFRTGRAFF. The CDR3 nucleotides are TGTGCCAGCAGCTTCCGGACAGGAAGGGCTTTCTTT.

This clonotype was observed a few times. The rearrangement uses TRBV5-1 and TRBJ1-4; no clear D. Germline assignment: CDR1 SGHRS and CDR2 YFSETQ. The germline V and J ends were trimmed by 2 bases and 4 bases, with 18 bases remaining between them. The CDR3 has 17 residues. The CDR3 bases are TGCGCCAGCAGCTTCGGGTTTGGGAAGCAGGATAATGAAAAACTGTTTTTT. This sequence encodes CASSFGFGKQDNEKLFF.

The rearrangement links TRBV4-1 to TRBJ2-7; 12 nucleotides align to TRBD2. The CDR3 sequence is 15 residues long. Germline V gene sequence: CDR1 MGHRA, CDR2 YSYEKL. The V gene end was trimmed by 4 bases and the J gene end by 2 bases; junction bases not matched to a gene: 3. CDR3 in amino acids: CASSPGLAGTYEQYF. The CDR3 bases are TGCGCCAGCAGCCCCGGACTAGCGGGGACCTACGAGCAGTACTTC.

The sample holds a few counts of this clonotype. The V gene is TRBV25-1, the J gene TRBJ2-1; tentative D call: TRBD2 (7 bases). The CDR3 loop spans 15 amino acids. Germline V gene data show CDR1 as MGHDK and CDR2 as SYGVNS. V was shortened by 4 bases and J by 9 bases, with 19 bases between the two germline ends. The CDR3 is CASSGRGASKGEQFF. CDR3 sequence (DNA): TGTGCCAGCAGTGGTCGGGGGGCAAGCAAGGGTGAGCAGTTCTTC.

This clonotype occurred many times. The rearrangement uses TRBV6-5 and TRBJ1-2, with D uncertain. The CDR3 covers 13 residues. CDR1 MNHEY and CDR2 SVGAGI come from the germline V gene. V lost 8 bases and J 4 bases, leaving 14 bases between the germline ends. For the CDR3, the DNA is TGTGCCAGCGGGGAAGGGCTTAGCTATGGCTACACCTTC. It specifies CASGEGLSYGYTF.

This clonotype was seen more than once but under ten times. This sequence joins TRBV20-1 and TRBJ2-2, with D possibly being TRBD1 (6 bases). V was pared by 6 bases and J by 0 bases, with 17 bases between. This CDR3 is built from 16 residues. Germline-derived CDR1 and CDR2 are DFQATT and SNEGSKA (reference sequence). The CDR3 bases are TGCAGTGCCAACCCATTGGGGGCCGCGAACACCGGGGAGCTGTTTTTT. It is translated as CSANPLGAANTGELFF.

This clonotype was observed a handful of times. Written as DNA, the CDR3 is TGCAGTGCTAGACACAGCGGGAGGGCCACCAATGAGCAGTTCTTC. It translates to CSARHSGRATNEQFF. The chain has TRBV20-1 and TRBJ2-1, with 10 nucleotides matching TRBD2. J was trimmed by 6 bases and V by 2 bases; bases with no gene match: 7. The CDR3 consists of 15 residues. The germline CDR1 and CDR2 sequences are DFQATT and SNEGSKA (reference sequence).

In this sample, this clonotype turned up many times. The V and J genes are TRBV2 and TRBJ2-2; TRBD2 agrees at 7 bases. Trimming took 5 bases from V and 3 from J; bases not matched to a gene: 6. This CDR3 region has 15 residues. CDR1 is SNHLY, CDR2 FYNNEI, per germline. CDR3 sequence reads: CASSSGTTYTGELFF. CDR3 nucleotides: TGTGCCAGCAGTTCCGGGACTACGTACACCGGGGAGCTGTTTTTT.